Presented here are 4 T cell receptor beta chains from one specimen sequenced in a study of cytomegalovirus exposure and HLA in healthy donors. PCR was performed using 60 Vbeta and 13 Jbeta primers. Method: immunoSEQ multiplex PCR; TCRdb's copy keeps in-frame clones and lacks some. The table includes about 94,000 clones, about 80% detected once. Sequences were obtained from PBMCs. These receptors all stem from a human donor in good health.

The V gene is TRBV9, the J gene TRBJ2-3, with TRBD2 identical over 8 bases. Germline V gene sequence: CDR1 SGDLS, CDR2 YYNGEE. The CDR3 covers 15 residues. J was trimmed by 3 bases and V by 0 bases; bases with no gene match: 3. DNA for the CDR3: TGTGCCAGCAGCGTAGTCGGACTAGCTACAGATACGCAGTATTTT. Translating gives CASSVVGLATDTQYF.

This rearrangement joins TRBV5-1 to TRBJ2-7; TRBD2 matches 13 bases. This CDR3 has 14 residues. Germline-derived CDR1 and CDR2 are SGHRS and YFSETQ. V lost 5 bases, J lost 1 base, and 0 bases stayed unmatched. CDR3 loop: CASRTSGGSYEQYF. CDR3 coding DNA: TGCGCCAGCAGGACTAGCGGGGGGTCCTACGAGCAGTACTTC.

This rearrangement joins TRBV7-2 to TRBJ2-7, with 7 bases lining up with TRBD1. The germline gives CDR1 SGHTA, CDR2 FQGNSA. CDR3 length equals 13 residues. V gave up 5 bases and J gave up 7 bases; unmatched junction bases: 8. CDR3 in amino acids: CASSTGQVGEQYF. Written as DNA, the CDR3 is TGTGCCAGCAGCACCGGACAGGTTGGAGAGCAGTACTTC.

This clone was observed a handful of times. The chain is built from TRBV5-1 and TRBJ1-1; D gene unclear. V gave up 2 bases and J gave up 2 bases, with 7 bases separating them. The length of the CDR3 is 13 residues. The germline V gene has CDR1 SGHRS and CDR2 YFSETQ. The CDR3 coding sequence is TGCGCCAGCAGCTTTGCGGGTAACACTGAAGCTTTCTTT. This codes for CASSFAGNTEAFF.